The 9 T cell receptor beta chains presented below share a single source sample, sequenced in a study of OX40 agonist ivuxolimab in advanced cancers. Clones were sequenced by immunoSEQ multiplex PCR, and TCRdb holds only the in-frame ones, with some missing. The table has about 33,000 clones, roughly 77% seen once. Sequenced material: CD4+ or CD8+ T cells sorted from blood, taken in a trial of the OX40 agonist ivuxolimab. These receptors were obtained from an adult with an advanced solid tumor such as melanoma, head and neck, liver or kidney cancer.

The J gene is TRBJ1-2, the V gene TRBV11-2; no clear D gene. V lost 5 bases and J 2 bases, leaving 12 bases between the germline ends. CDR1 and CDR2 from the germline V gene are SGHAT and FQNNGV. CDR3 length: 14 residues. In nucleotides, the CDR3 is TGTGCCAGCAGCCCTTCGGTTGGGAACTATGGCTACACCTTC. It translates to CASSPSVGNYGYTF.

This chain uses TRBV6-1 with TRBJ2-3, with TRBD2 as a possible D gene (6 bases). The V gene lost 0 bases and the J gene lost 0 bases, with 13 bases spanning the gap. Germline V gene data show CDR1 as MNHNS and CDR2 as SASEGT. The CDR3 contains 17 residues. For the CDR3, the DNA is TGTGCCAGCAGTGAAGCGCGGGAAGTGAAAAGCACAGATACGCAGTATTTT. Translating it yields CASSEAREVKSTDTQYF.

The chain joins TRBV18 to TRBJ2-6; TRBD1 aligns across 8 bases. Trimming cost V 2 bases and J 0 bases; bases outside gene matches: 6. Looked up from germline, CDR1 is KGHSH and CDR2 is LQKENI. CDR3 size: 18 residues. The CDR3 DNA reads as TGTGCCAGCTCACCAAGTCGGACAGGGAGCTCTGGGGCCAACGTCCTGACTTTC. Residues: CASSPSRTGSSGANVLTF.

This sequence joins TRBV18 and TRBJ1-2; no clear D gene. The CDR3 runs 14 residues. The germline V gene has CDR1 KGHSH and CDR2 LQKENI. Trimming shortened V by 3 bases and J by 5 bases, and 13 bases separated the two germline ends. The CDR3 DNA reads TGTGCCAGCTCACCGGGTCAACGGAATTATGGCTACACCTTC. Translated, it gives CASSPGQRNYGYTF.

This sequence joins TRBV6-5 and TRBJ1-3; D remains unclear. CDR1 is MNHEY, CDR2 SVGAGI, per germline. Trimming cost V 8 bases and J 4 bases, with 6 bases left between them. This CDR3 has 11 residues. The CDR3 reads CASGKGNTIYF. CDR3 nucleotides: TGTGCCAGCGGGAAAGGAAACACCATATATTTT.

CDR3 sequence: CASSLAGGGFYEQYF. The CDR3 DNA is TGTGCCAGCAGCTTAGCGGGAGGAGGGTTTTACGAGCAGTACTTC. The V and J genes are TRBV28 and TRBJ2-7; 10 nucleotides agree with TRBD2. CDR3 length: 15 residues. The germline V gene has CDR1 MDHEN and CDR2 SYDVKM. Trimming removed 6 bases from V and 4 bases from J; junction bases left unmatched: 9.

In its sample, this clone was seen once. The sample carries other DNA sequences with the same CDR3. The chain carries TRBV7-9 and TRBJ2-3; D is perhaps TRBD2 (5 bases). The CDR3 spans 15 residues. Germline CDR1 is SEHNR and CDR2 is FQNEAQ (reference sequence). The V end lost 2 bases, the J end lost 1 base, and 10 bases lay between the germline ends. CDR3 region: CASSLRGSGTDTQYF. For the CDR3, the DNA is TGTGCCAGCAGCTTAAGAGGGAGCGGCACAGATACGCAGTATTTT.

The CDR3 region is CASSEPPPGDTEAFF. The CDR3 nucleotides read TGCGCCAGCAGTGAGCCTCCACCGGGAGACACTGAAGCTTTCTTT. The chain is built from TRBV10-1 and TRBJ1-1; D gene ambiguous. CDR1 and CDR2 (germline): WNHNN, SYGVQD (reference sequence). The CDR3 sequence is 15 residues long. Trimming shortened V by 2 bases and J by 3 bases, and 13 bases separated the two germline ends.

The chain has TRBV18 and TRBJ2-3; possibly TRBD1 for D (6 bases). The germline V and J ends were trimmed by 2 bases and 3 bases, with 9 bases remaining between them. The CDR3 covers 14 residues. Germline assignment: CDR1 KGHSH and CDR2 LQKENI. CDR3 protein: CASSPGGGTDTQYF. In DNA form, the CDR3 reads TGTGCCAGCTCACCAGGGGGCGGGACAGATACGCAGTATTTT.